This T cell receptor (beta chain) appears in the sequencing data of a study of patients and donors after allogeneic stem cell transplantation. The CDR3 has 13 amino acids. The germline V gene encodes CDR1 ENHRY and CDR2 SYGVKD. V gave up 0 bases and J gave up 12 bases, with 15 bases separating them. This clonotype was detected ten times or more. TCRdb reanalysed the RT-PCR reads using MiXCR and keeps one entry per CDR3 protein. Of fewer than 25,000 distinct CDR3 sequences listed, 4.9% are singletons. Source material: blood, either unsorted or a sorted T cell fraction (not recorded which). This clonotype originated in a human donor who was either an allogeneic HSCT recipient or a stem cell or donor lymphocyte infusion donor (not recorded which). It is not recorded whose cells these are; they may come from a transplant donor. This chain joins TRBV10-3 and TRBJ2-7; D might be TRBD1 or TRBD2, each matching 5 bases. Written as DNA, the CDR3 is TGTGCCATCAGTGAGTCGTGGGCAGGGACGTTGTACTTC. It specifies CAISESWAGTLYF.